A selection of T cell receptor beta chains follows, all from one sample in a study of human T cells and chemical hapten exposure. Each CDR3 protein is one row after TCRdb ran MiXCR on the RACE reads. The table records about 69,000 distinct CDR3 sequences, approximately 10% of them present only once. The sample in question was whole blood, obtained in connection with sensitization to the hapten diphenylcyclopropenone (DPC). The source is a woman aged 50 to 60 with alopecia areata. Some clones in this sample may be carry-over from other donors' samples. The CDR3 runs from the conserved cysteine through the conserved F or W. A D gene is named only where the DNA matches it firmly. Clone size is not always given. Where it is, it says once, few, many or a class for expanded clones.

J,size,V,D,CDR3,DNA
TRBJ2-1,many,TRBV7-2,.,CASSSPSEQFF,TGTGCCAGCAGCTCCCCGAGTGAGCAGTTCTTC
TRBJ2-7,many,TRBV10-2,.,CATSAGASGSYEQYF,TGCGCCACCTCCGCAGGCGCGAGCGGTTCCTACGAGCAGTACTTC
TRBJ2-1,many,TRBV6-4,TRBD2,CASSDLGTSGRDEQFF,TGTGCCAGCAGTGACCTCGGGACTAGCGGGAGGGATGAGCAGTTCTTC
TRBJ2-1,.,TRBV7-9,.,CASSHEGARSNEQFF,TGTGCCAGCAGCCACGAAGGCGCCCGGAGCAATGAGCAGTTCTTC
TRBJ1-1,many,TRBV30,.,CAWSGAHPNTEAFF,TGTGCCTGGAGTGGTGCACATCCGAACACTGAAGCTTTCTTT
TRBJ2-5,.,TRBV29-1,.,CSVEAAAETQYF,TGCAGCGTTGAGGCCGCAGCCGAGACCCAGTACTTC
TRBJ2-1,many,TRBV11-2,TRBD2,CASSLDRSLAGAGEQFF,TGTGCCAGCAGCTTAGATCGAAGTCTAGCGGGAGCGGGTGAGCAGTTCTTC
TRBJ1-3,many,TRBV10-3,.,CAVSSPSGNTIYF,TGTGCCGTTTCGTCTCCATCTGGAAACACCATATATTTT
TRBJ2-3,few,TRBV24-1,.,CATSGQRSFSDTQYF,TGTGCCACCAGTGGCCAGCGGTCGTTTTCGGATACGCAGTATTTT
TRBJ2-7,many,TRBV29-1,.,CSVGFKGSEQYF,TGCAGCGTTGGATTTAAGGGTTCCGAGCAGTACTTC
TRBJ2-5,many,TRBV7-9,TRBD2,CASSYGTSGTETQYF,TGTGCCAGCAGCTACGGGACTAGCGGGACGGAGACCCAGTACTTC
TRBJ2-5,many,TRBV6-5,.,CASSRGAGETQYF,TGTGCCAGCAGCCGGGGAGCCGGAGAGACCCAGTACTTC
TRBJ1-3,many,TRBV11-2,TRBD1,CASSPSAAGGSGNTIYF,TGTGCCAGCAGCCCCAGTGCGGCAGGGGGATCTGGAAACACCATATATTTT
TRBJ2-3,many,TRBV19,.,CASSVLGTASTDTQYF,TGTGCCAGTAGTGTCCTCGGGACTGCTAGCACAGATACGCAGTATTTT
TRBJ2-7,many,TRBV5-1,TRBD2,CASTREAGPYEQYF,TGCGCCAGCACGCGGGAGGCCGGCCCCTACGAGCAGTACTTC
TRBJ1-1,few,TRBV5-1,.,CASSLRAGSEAFF,TGCGCCAGCAGCCTGCGGGCGGGGTCTGAAGCTTTCTTT
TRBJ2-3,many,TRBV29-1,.,CSARGASTDTQYF,TGCAGCGCCAGGGGGGCCAGCACAGATACGCAGTATTTT
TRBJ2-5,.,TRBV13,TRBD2,CASRERELVKTQYF,TGTGCCAGCCGGGAGCGGGAGCTGGTAAAGACCCAGTACTTC
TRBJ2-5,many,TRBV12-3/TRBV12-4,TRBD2,CASSPPGTKWETQYF,TGTGCCAGCAGCCCACCAGGGACTAAGTGGGAGACCCAGTACTTC
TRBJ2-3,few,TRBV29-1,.,CSVQTGQSTDTQYF,TGCAGCGTTCAGACGGGGCAGAGCACAGATACGCAGTATTTT
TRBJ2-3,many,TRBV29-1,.,CSAAGHYTDTQYF,TGCAGCGCTGCGGGACACTACACAGATACGCAGTATTTT
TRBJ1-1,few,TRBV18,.,CASSALGGAGTEAFF,TGTGCCAGCTCAGCCTTGGGGGGCGCCGGCACTGAAGCTTTCTTT
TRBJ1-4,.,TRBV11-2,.,CASSLRQFGEKLFF,TGTGCCAGCAGCCTACGTCAGTTCGGTGAAAAACTGTTTTTT
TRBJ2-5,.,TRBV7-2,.,CASSLEVNQIETQYF,TGTGCCAGCAGCTTAGAGGTTAACCAGATAGAGACCCAGTACTTC
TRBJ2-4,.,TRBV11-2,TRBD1,CASSLGGQGENIQYF,TGTGCCAGCAGCCTGGGGGGACAGGGAGAAAACATTCAGTACTTC